These T cell receptor beta chains were read from a single sample in a study of radiotherapy plus CTLA-4 blockade in lung cancer. TCRdb's table, derived via immunoSEQ multiplex PCR, lists solely in-frame clones and lacks some. Of 26,000 or so clones detected, 70% to 85% appear once; the ten largest clones hold just under 8%. Sample: peripheral blood, taken from a patient treated with radiotherapy plus ipilimumab. These receptors were obtained from a human donor with non-small cell lung cancer who had stable disease on radiotherapy plus ipilimumab. Each CDR3 is given with its conserved first and last residue. The D gene is left open where the match is weak. Only part of the rows carry a size: once, few, many, or a class if the clone is expanded.

v_gene: TRBV5-6; abundance: .; d_gene: .; j_gene: TRBJ1-4; len: 13; CDR3nt: TGTGCCAGCAGCTTAGATCCTAATGAAAAACTGTTTTTT; CDR3aa: CASSLDPNEKLFF
v_gene: TRBV7-2; abundance: .; d_gene: TRBD1; j_gene: TRBJ1-1; len: 15; CDR3nt: TGTGCCAGCAGCCCTTGGGCAGGGGGCGGCACTGAAGCTTTCTTT; CDR3aa: CASSPWAGGGTEAFF
v_gene: TRBV7-2; abundance: .; d_gene: .; j_gene: TRBJ2-3; len: 15; CDR3nt: TGTGCCAGCAGCTTAGTAGGGTCGAGCACAGATACGCAGTATTTT; CDR3aa: CASSLVGSSTDTQYF
v_gene: TRBV6-5; abundance: .; d_gene: TRBD1; j_gene: TRBJ2-5; len: 14; CDR3nt: TGTGCCAGCAGTTACGGGACAGGGGAAGAGACCCAGTACTTC; CDR3aa: CASSYGTGEETQYF
v_gene: TRBV5-5; abundance: .; d_gene: .; j_gene: TRBJ1-5; len: 15; CDR3nt: TGTGCCAGCAGCTTTGGCCAGGGGAATGGTCAGCCCCAGCATTTT; CDR3aa: CASSFGQGNGQPQHF
v_gene: TRBV7-9; abundance: medium-sized; d_gene: TRBD1; j_gene: TRBJ2-1; len: 16; CDR3nt: TGTGCCAGCAGCATCCTCAGGACAGGGTCATTTAATGAGCAGTTCTTC; CDR3aa: CASSILRTGSFNEQFF
v_gene: TRBV7-3; abundance: .; d_gene: .; j_gene: TRBJ1-2; len: 13; CDR3nt: TGTGCCAGCAGCCAAGATCCCAGGGGAGGCTACACCTTC; CDR3aa: CASSQDPRGGYTF
v_gene: TRBV7-7; abundance: .; d_gene: .; j_gene: TRBJ1-4; len: 15; CDR3nt: TGTGCCAGCAGTCGGGACACTTCAACTAATGAAAAACTGTTTTTT; CDR3aa: CASSRDTSTNEKLFF
v_gene: TRBV5-4; abundance: .; d_gene: .; j_gene: TRBJ1-3; len: 14; CDR3nt: TGTGCCAGCACCACGGGTAACTCTGGAAACACCATATATTTT; CDR3aa: CASTTGNSGNTIYF
v_gene: TRBV7-9; abundance: .; d_gene: .; j_gene: TRBJ1-4; len: 15; CDR3nt: TGTGCCAGCAGCTTAGGGGACGGAGGTAATGAAAAACTGTTTTTT; CDR3aa: CASSLGDGGNEKLFF
v_gene: TRBV10-3; abundance: .; d_gene: TRBD2; j_gene: TRBJ2-7; len: 15; CDR3nt: TGTGCCATCAGTGGGACTAGCGGGGGTTCCTACGAGCAGTACTTC; CDR3aa: CAISGTSGGSYEQYF
v_gene: TRBV5-4; abundance: .; d_gene: TRBD1; j_gene: TRBJ2-2; len: 15; CDR3nt: TGTGCCAGCAGCCCTGGGACAGACTTTGCGGGGGAGCTGTTTTTT; CDR3aa: CASSPGTDFAGELFF
v_gene: TRBV27; abundance: .; d_gene: .; j_gene: TRBJ1-5; len: 15; CDR3nt: TGTGCCAGCAGTTTGCGAGGGTTTAGGGATCAGCCCCAGCATTTT; CDR3aa: CASSLRGFRDQPQHF
v_gene: TRBV6-5; abundance: .; d_gene: .; j_gene: TRBJ2-7; len: 13; CDR3nt: TGTGCCAGCAGACCCGGGAGCTCCTACGAGCAGTACTTC; CDR3aa: CASRPGSSYEQYF
v_gene: TRBV6-1; abundance: .; d_gene: .; j_gene: TRBJ2-5; len: 14; CDR3nt: TGTGCCAGCTCGCCCCGGGACGGAGAAGAGACCCAGTACTTC; CDR3aa: CASSPRDGEETQYF
v_gene: TRBV18; abundance: .; d_gene: .; j_gene: TRBJ2-7; len: 14; CDR3nt: TGTGCCAGCTCAGTAGAAAGTGGGAGGTACGAGCAGTACTTC; CDR3aa: CASSVESGRYEQYF
v_gene: TRBV6-1; abundance: .; d_gene: .; j_gene: TRBJ2-3; len: 13; CDR3nt: TGTGCCAGCAGGAATCCCCGGGGAGATACGCAGTATTTT; CDR3aa: CASRNPRGDTQYF
v_gene: TRBV11-2; abundance: .; d_gene: TRBD1; j_gene: TRBJ1-2; len: 13; CDR3nt: TGTGCCAGCAGCTGGACAGGGTACGCGGGCTACACCTTC; CDR3aa: CASSWTGYAGYTF
v_gene: TRBV18; abundance: .; d_gene: .; j_gene: TRBJ1-1; len: 13; CDR3nt: TGTGCCAGCTCACCTGGGCTGAACACTGAAGCTTTCTTT; CDR3aa: CASSPGLNTEAFF
v_gene: TRBV6-5; abundance: .; d_gene: .; j_gene: TRBJ1-1; len: 13; CDR3nt: TGTGCCAGATGTCGATACATGAACACTGAAGCTTTCTTT; CDR3aa: CARCRYMNTEAFF
v_gene: TRBV5-1; abundance: .; d_gene: TRBD2; j_gene: TRBJ2-5; len: 13; CDR3nt: TGCGCCAGCAGTCCCTGGGAGGGGGAGACCCAGTACTTC; CDR3aa: CASSPWEGETQYF
v_gene: TRBV7-2; abundance: .; d_gene: .; j_gene: TRBJ1-1; len: 16; CDR3nt: TGTGCCAGCAGCTTAGCGATATCAGGAGATGGCACTGAAGCTTTCTTT; CDR3aa: CASSLAISGDGTEAFF
v_gene: TRBV6-5; abundance: .; d_gene: TRBD1; j_gene: TRBJ1-6; len: 15; CDR3nt: TGTGCCAGCAGTTACGACAGGGGAGCTAATTCACCCCTCCACTTT; CDR3aa: CASSYDRGANSPLHF
v_gene: TRBV27; abundance: .; d_gene: TRBD2; j_gene: TRBJ2-3; len: 13; CDR3nt: TGTGCCAGCAGCCCCACTAGCGCAGATACGCAGTATTTT; CDR3aa: CASSPTSADTQYF
v_gene: TRBV9; abundance: once; d_gene: .; j_gene: TRBJ2-7; len: 13; CDR3nt: TGTGCCAGCAGCGTAGGGGCAGGTGACGAGCAGTACTTC; CDR3aa: CASSVGAGDEQYF
v_gene: TRBV6-1; abundance: few; d_gene: .; j_gene: TRBJ1-1; len: 15; CDR3nt: TGTGCCAGCAGCCCCCCCAGGGGTGGTGTCACTGAAGCTTTCTTT; CDR3aa: CASSPPRGGVTEAFF
v_gene: TRBV27; abundance: .; d_gene: .; j_gene: TRBJ1-2; len: 13; CDR3nt: TGTGCCAGCAGTTTTAGGGCCTCGGGGGGCTACACCTTC; CDR3aa: CASSFRASGGYTF
v_gene: TRBV5-5; abundance: few; d_gene: .; j_gene: TRBJ1-6; len: 15; CDR3nt: TGTGCCAGCAGCCCACAGACACAGGCTCACTCACCCCTCCACTTT; CDR3aa: CASSPQTQAHSPLHF
v_gene: TRBV7-2; abundance: .; d_gene: .; j_gene: TRBJ2-7; len: 14; CDR3nt: TGTGCCAGCAGCTTACCGGGCCGATCCTACGAGCAGTACTTC; CDR3aa: CASSLPGRSYEQYF
v_gene: TRBV30; abundance: .; d_gene: .; j_gene: TRBJ2-2; len: 15; CDR3nt: TGTGCCTGGAGTAAGGACTTTCAGAACACCGGGGAGCTGTTTTTT; CDR3aa: CAWSKDFQNTGELFF
v_gene: TRBV19; abundance: .; d_gene: .; j_gene: TRBJ1-2; len: 15; CDR3nt: TGTGCCAGTAGTATATATCGGCAGGGTGTCCATGGCTACACCTTC; CDR3aa: CASSIYRQGVHGYTF
v_gene: TRBV2; abundance: .; d_gene: .; j_gene: TRBJ1-5; len: 14; CDR3nt: TGTGCCAGCAATCAGGGGACGGTCAATCAGCCCCAGCATTTT; CDR3aa: CASNQGTVNQPQHF
v_gene: TRBV28; abundance: .; d_gene: TRBD1; j_gene: TRBJ2-5; len: 15; CDR3nt: TGTGCCAGCAGTACTGCCGGGACAGGGAAAGAGACCCAGTACTTC; CDR3aa: CASSTAGTGKETQYF
v_gene: TRBV27; abundance: once; d_gene: .; j_gene: TRBJ1-6; len: 18; CDR3nt: TGTGCCAGCAGTTTATCTGGGGGGCGAGGGTCCTATAATTCACCCCTCCACTTT; CDR3aa: CASSLSGGRGSYNSPLHF
v_gene: TRBV7-2; abundance: .; d_gene: .; j_gene: TRBJ1-2; len: 13; CDR3nt: TGTGCCAGCAGCTTAGACAGCGACTATGGCTACACCTTC; CDR3aa: CASSLDSDYGYTF
v_gene: TRBV5-1; abundance: few; d_gene: TRBD1; j_gene: TRBJ1-1; len: 16; CDR3nt: TGCGCCAGCAGCTTGGGACTGGCAAGGGGGCTGGGTGAAGCTTTCTTT; CDR3aa: CASSLGLARGLGEAFF
v_gene: TRBV4-1; abundance: .; d_gene: .; j_gene: TRBJ1-4; len: 16; CDR3nt: TGCGCCAGCAGGGGAGGGAAGGGGGGAGCTAATGAAAAACTGTTTTTT; CDR3aa: CASRGGKGGANEKLFF
v_gene: TRBV19; abundance: once; d_gene: TRBD1; j_gene: TRBJ2-2; len: 16; CDR3nt: TGTGCCAGTACCTCCGGGACAGGGTTAGTCACCGGGGAGCTGTTTTTT; CDR3aa: CASTSGTGLVTGELFF
v_gene: TRBV5-1; abundance: .; d_gene: TRBD1; j_gene: TRBJ1-2; len: 13; CDR3nt: TGCGCCAGCAGCCCCGAGGGGGCGCTTGGCTACACCTTC; CDR3aa: CASSPEGALGYTF
v_gene: TRBV6-1; abundance: .; d_gene: .; j_gene: TRBJ1-2; len: 12; CDR3nt: TGTGCCAGCAGTGAACAGGGTCGTGGCTACACCTTC; CDR3aa: CASSEQGRGYTF
v_gene: TRBV18; abundance: once; d_gene: .; j_gene: TRBJ1-2; len: 15; CDR3nt: TGTGCCAGCTCACCACCGCTGACCCCTAACTATGGCTACACCTTC; CDR3aa: CASSPPLTPNYGYTF
v_gene: TRBV6-5; abundance: once; d_gene: .; j_gene: TRBJ1-3; len: 16; CDR3nt: TGTGCCAGCAGTTACTCCCGGGACTACTCTGGAAACACCATATATTTT; CDR3aa: CASSYSRDYSGNTIYF
v_gene: TRBV28; abundance: .; d_gene: TRBD1; j_gene: TRBJ2-3; len: 14; CDR3nt: TGTGCCAGCAGTACAGGGGGCAGCACAGATACGCAGTATTTT; CDR3aa: CASSTGGSTDTQYF
v_gene: TRBV7-2; abundance: .; d_gene: .; j_gene: TRBJ2-1; len: 16; CDR3nt: TGTGCCAGCAGCCGAGATGGCGGTATTATTTACAATGAGCAGTTCTTC; CDR3aa: CASSRDGGIIYNEQFF
v_gene: TRBV25-1; abundance: .; d_gene: TRBD2; j_gene: TRBJ2-1; len: 14; CDR3nt: TGTGCCAGCAGGACTAGCGGGGGGCTCAATGAGCAGTTCTTC; CDR3aa: CASRTSGGLNEQFF
v_gene: TRBV14; abundance: .; d_gene: .; j_gene: TRBJ1-6; len: 16; CDR3nt: TGTGCCAGCAGCCACTCAACCGGGACCAGCAAATCACCCCTCCACTTT; CDR3aa: CASSHSTGTSKSPLHF
v_gene: TRBV15; abundance: .; d_gene: TRBD1; j_gene: TRBJ2-1; len: 14; CDR3nt: TGTGCCACCAGCGGGACAGAATCCTACAATGAGCAGTTCTTC; CDR3aa: CATSGTESYNEQFF
v_gene: TRBV1; abundance: .; d_gene: .; j_gene: TRBJ2-7; len: 16; CDR3nt: TGCACCAGCAGCCAACTTAGCGGCCCACCTCTCGACGAGCAGTACTTC; CDR3aa: CTSSQLSGPPLDEQYF
v_gene: TRBV28; abundance: .; d_gene: .; j_gene: TRBJ1-1; len: 12; CDR3nt: TGTGCCAGCAGAACGGTGAACACTGAAGCTTTCTTT; CDR3aa: CASRTVNTEAFF